Included here is one TCR beta chain sequence, with context. Original data processing: Reference gene primer amplification gave estimated nucleated cell counts. Measured with immunoSEQ multiplex PCR; TCRdb has only the in-frame clones, and not every one. Clonal size and the V and J genes are those of that table, whereas D and trimming came from the DNA. The sample records 200,000 to 300,000 clones, about 87% being singletons. The CDR3 is 14 amino acids. After removal of 4 bases from V and 5 bases from J, the junction contained 7 bases not matched to a gene. Germline CDR1 is SQVTM and CDR2 is ANQGSEA. The data belong to a study of blood T cell repertoires in COVID-19. At the level of the study: The origin of the acute and convalescent COVID-19 samples was the United States, Italy and Spain. Sources were T cells, B-cell-depleted T cells, or PBMCs; the material itself was cDNA or gDNA.

Sequenced: peripheral blood. This TCR was recovered from a woman aged 50 to 60 with acute or convalescent COVID-19. The chain carries TRBV29-1 and TRBJ2-5, with 10 nucleotides matching TRBD2. The CDR3 DNA reads TGCAGCGTTGCACTAGCGGGACCCTTGGAGACCCAGTACTTC. It yields the protein CSVALAGPLETQYF.